A selection of T cell receptor beta chains follows, all from one sample in a study of blood T cell repertoires in COVID-19. Measured with immunoSEQ multiplex PCR; TCRdb has only the in-frame clones, and not every one. The repertoire has 150,000 to 200,000 clones, 81% of them found once; the top ten carry more than 9.5%. Input material: peripheral blood. Every receptor here comes from a man in his sixties with active or convalescent COVID-19. CDR3s include the opening cysteine and the closing phenylalanine or tryptophan. A D gene is named only where the DNA matches it firmly. Clone size is shown for a subset of rows, as once, few, many or a class of expanded clone.

TGTGCCAGCAGCTTAGCGGGAGCCAAAAACATTCAGTACTTC	CASSLAGAKNIQYF	.	.	TRBV13	TRBJ2-4
TGTGCCAGCAGCCTGGGACAGGGCTTATACGAGCAGTACTTC	CASSLGQGLYEQYF	.	TRBD1	TRBV7-6	TRBJ2-7
TGTGCCAGCAGTCGATCCCAGTCGAAGCGGGGGGTCTACAATGAGCAGTTCTTC	CASSRSQSKRGVYNEQFF	.	TRBD2	TRBV6-6	TRBJ2-1
TGCGCCAGCAGCCTGGACAGGGTGGCGACTGAAGCTTTCTTT	CASSLDRVATEAFF	.	TRBD1	TRBV5-1	TRBJ1-1
TGTGCCAGCAGCTTAGACAGGGACTCCTACGAGCAGTACTTC	CASSLDRDSYEQYF	.	.	TRBV7-7	TRBJ2-7
TGTGCCAGCTCACCACCCCAGGGACAGGGCTCCTACGAGCAGTACTTC	CASSPPQGQGSYEQYF	.	TRBD1	TRBV18	TRBJ2-7
TGTGCCAGCAGTGCAACTAGCGGGGGCCTTTACTTC	CASSATSGGLYF	.	TRBD2	TRBV28	TRBJ2-7
TGTGCCAGCAGCCAAGGCGGGAACGCGGAGGGAGAGACCCAGTACTTC	CASSQGGNAEGETQYF	medium-sized	.	TRBV4-2	TRBJ2-5
TGTGCCACCAGTGATCCCGGTCGCCTCGGTCAAGAGACCCAGTACTTC	CATSDPGRLGQETQYF	.	.	TRBV24-1	TRBJ2-5
TGTGCCAGCAGCTCTCAGGCGAAAGGCACAGATACGCAGTATTTT	CASSSQAKGTDTQYF	.	.	TRBV11-1	TRBJ2-3
TGCGCCAGCAGCCAAGATCTGGGACTAGCGGGACGGAAAGGGAGGGGTGAGACCCAGTACTTC	CASSQDLGLAGRKGRGETQYF	.	TRBD2	TRBV4-1	TRBJ2-5
TGTGCCAGCAGCAGGGGACAGACCACCGGGGAGCTGTTTTTT	CASSRGQTTGELFF	.	TRBD1	TRBV5-5	TRBJ2-2
TGTGCCAGCAGCCCCCGGACAGGGGCGCTGAACACTGAAGCTTTCTTT	CASSPRTGALNTEAFF	few	TRBD1	TRBV7-9	TRBJ1-1
TGTGCCAGCAGATTAGCGGGAGGGTCGTCCTACAATGAGCAGTTCTTC	CASRLAGGSSYNEQFF	.	TRBD2	TRBV7-2	TRBJ2-1
TGTGCTAGCAGCCCGGGACTAGCGAACACCGGGGAGCTGTTTTTT	CASSPGLANTGELFF	.	TRBD2	TRBV7-7	TRBJ2-2
TGTGCCAGCAGTCGTTCTGACAGGGACGGAAACACCATATATTTT	CASSRSDRDGNTIYF	.	TRBD1	TRBV14	TRBJ1-3
TGTGCCAGCAGGGCGGGGGGCGGCACCGGGGAGCTGTTTTTT	CASRAGGGTGELFF	.	TRBD2	TRBV6-5	TRBJ2-2
TGTGCCAGTAGTGAGTACTTTCTCGGAGGGGAGCAGTACTTC	CASSEYFLGGEQYF	once	.	TRBV19	TRBJ2-7
TGTGCCAGCAGTTACACCAGGACTAGCGCCGGGGAGCTGTTTTTT	CASSYTRTSAGELFF	.	TRBD2	TRBV6-5	TRBJ2-2
TGTGCCAGCTCACCTGGGGCCCCCTCCTACGAGCAGTACTTC	CASSPGAPSYEQYF	.	.	TRBV18	TRBJ2-7
TGCGCCAGCAGCTCTGGAGCACTAGCGGGAGGCGATGAGCAGTTCTTC	CASSSGALAGGDEQFF	once	TRBD2	TRBV5-1	TRBJ2-1
TGTGCCAGCAGCTTGATAGATGAAAAACTGTTTTTT	CASSLIDEKLFF	.	.	TRBV5-8	TRBJ1-4